The clone carrying this TCR beta chain was found a few times. The CDR3 loop spans 15 amino acids. Trimming cost V 6 bases and J 4 bases; bases outside gene matches: 9. CDR1 and CDR2 from the germline V gene are MNHEY and SVGEGT. Through template switching, a universal primer site was introduced, and the cDNA contained unique molecular identifiers. TCRdb re-called the 5' RACE reads with MiXCR, one entry per CDR3 protein. The profile covers some 190,000 distinct CDR3 sequences, with 15% to 20% appearing a single time and 40% taken by the ten largest. The data were obtained in a study of identical twins. Only healthy Caucasians were included as donors. These records were also assigned to another study, of T cells expressing NK-cell markers. That report notes: Eight donors were sequenced, of whom seven were HCMV-seropositive, while the remaining one was HCMV-seronegative.

This clonotype originated in a young woman in good health. The V and J genes are TRBV6-2 or TRBV6-3 and TRBJ2-7; TRBD1 agrees at 10 bases. The source material was CD8+ T cells sorted from blood. The CDR3 DNA reads as TGTGCCAGCAGGCCTGGGGACAGGGGATTGTACGAGCAGTACTTC. Translated: CASRPGDRGLYEQYF.